Below are 4 T cell receptor beta chains sequenced from a single sample in a study of CD8 T cells in Susac syndrome. Reverse transcription of roughly 0.5 to 1 ug RNA was performed with random hexamers. TCRdb independently ran MiXCR on the immunoSEQ multiplex PCR reads; one entry per CDR3 protein. In the table there are roughly 120,000 distinct CDR3 sequences, 85% to 95% of which are singletons. Sequencing was performed on CD8+ T cells from PBMCs. The source is a human donor with multiple sclerosis.

The genes are TRBV12-3 or TRBV12-4 and TRBJ1-1, with D perhaps TRBD1 (6 bases). Trimming cost V 5 bases and J 11 bases, with 15 bases left between them. The CDR3 has 12 amino acids. The CDR3 reads CASSPRQVGAFF. DNA of the CDR3: TGTGCCAGCAGTCCAAGACAGGTCGGGGCTTTCTTT.

This chain links TRBV30 with TRBJ2-6; D is possibly TRBD1 (6 bases). Germline V gives CDR1 GTSNPN, CDR2 SVGIG (reference sequence). The CDR3 is 14 residues long. Trimming removed 2 bases at V and 4 bases at J, with 9 bases between. The CDR3 region is CAWSSGAGANVLTF. The CDR3 DNA follows: TGTGCCTGGAGTTCAGGGGCCGGGGCCAACGTCCTGACTTTC.

The chain has TRBV12-5 and TRBJ2-3; D remains ambiguous. Trimming took 0 bases from V and 7 from J, leaving 5 bases between them. The germline V gene encodes CDR1 LGHNT and CDR2 FRNRAP. The CDR3 loop spans 12 amino acids. The CDR3 spells CASGLVVNTQYF. DNA of the CDR3: TGTGCTAGTGGTTTGGTAGTGAATACGCAGTATTTT.

This clonotype was counted a single time. V and J are TRBV27 and TRBJ2-5, with D perhaps matching TRBD1 or TRBD2 (6 bases each). V gave up 1 base and J gave up 6 bases, with 15 bases separating them. The CDR3 length is 15 residues. The germline gives CDR1 MNHEY, CDR2 SMNVEV (reference sequence). CDR3 coding DNA: TGTGCCAGCAGTTTATACGCCACAGGGAGGAAGACCCAGTACTTC. The encoded protein is CASSLYATGRKTQYF.